The rows below give T cell receptor beta chains drawn from one sample of a study of shared clonotypes between healthy human individuals. This table comes from immunoSEQ multiplex PCR, and its TCRdb copy is limited to in-frame clones, with some not included. This table has 1.4 million or so clones, around 98.5% appearing once. Sequencing input: naive CD4+ T cells sorted from blood. The receptors here all came from a young man in good health. Each CDR3 is given with its conserved first and last residue. Each record gives: J gene, clone size, D gene, V gene, CDR3 protein, CDR3 DNA. D genes are given only for firm matches. Not every row has a clone size; where given, it reads once, few, many or a size class.

j_call: TRBJ2-3; clone_size: .; d_call: .; v_call: TRBV11-2; cdr3_aa: CASSIRRGPDTQYF; cdr3_nt: TGTGCCAGCAGCATCAGACGGGGACCAGATACGCAGTATTTT
j_call: TRBJ2-7; clone_size: .; d_call: TRBD2; v_call: TRBV19; cdr3_aa: CASSSRLAPSYEQYF; cdr3_nt: TGTGCCAGTAGTAGCCGACTAGCACCCTCCTACGAGCAGTACTTC
j_call: TRBJ2-6; clone_size: .; d_call: TRBD1; v_call: TRBV29-1; cdr3_aa: CSVSQTGESSGANVLTF; cdr3_nt: TGCAGCGTCTCCCAGACAGGGGAAAGCTCTGGGGCCAACGTCCTGACTTTC
j_call: TRBJ2-3; clone_size: .; d_call: .; v_call: TRBV9; cdr3_aa: CASALGRSTDTQYF; cdr3_nt: TGTGCCAGCGCCTTAGGGAGAAGCACAGATACGCAGTATTTT
j_call: TRBJ2-1; clone_size: .; d_call: TRBD2; v_call: TRBV29-1; cdr3_aa: CSGQTSLSYNEQFF; cdr3_nt: TGCAGCGGGCAGACTAGCCTCTCCTACAATGAGCAGTTCTTC
j_call: TRBJ2-7; clone_size: .; d_call: .; v_call: TRBV27; cdr3_aa: CASSPGHGYEQYF; cdr3_nt: TGTGCCAGCAGTCCGGGACACGGTTACGAGCAGTACTTC
j_call: TRBJ1-4; clone_size: .; d_call: .; v_call: TRBV2; cdr3_aa: CASRARGGRNEKLFF; cdr3_nt: TGTGCCAGCAGGGCGAGGGGGGGAAGGAATGAAAAACTGTTTTTT
j_call: TRBJ1-4; clone_size: .; d_call: .; v_call: TRBV5-1; cdr3_aa: CASSNVPTNEKLFF; cdr3_nt: TGCGCCAGCAGCAATGTCCCAACTAATGAAAAACTGTTTTTT
j_call: TRBJ2-3; clone_size: .; d_call: TRBD1; v_call: TRBV28; cdr3_aa: CASSFLDRATDTQYF; cdr3_nt: TGTGCCAGCAGTTTTTTGGACAGGGCTACAGATACGCAGTATTTT
j_call: TRBJ2-1; clone_size: .; d_call: TRBD1; v_call: TRBV5-1; cdr3_aa: CASSLMHRGRLTPYNEQFF; cdr3_nt: TGCGCCAGCAGCTTGATGCACAGGGGACGCCTAACTCCCTACAATGAGCAGTTCTTC
j_call: TRBJ2-7; clone_size: once; d_call: .; v_call: TRBV19; cdr3_aa: CATRGVTYEQYF; cdr3_nt: TGTGCCACTAGGGGGGTAACCTACGAGCAGTACTTC
j_call: TRBJ1-1; clone_size: .; d_call: .; v_call: TRBV6-4; cdr3_aa: CASRDSPYDTEAFF; cdr3_nt: TGTGCCAGCAGGGACAGCCCCTATGACACTGAAGCTTTCTTT
j_call: TRBJ2-1; clone_size: .; d_call: .; v_call: TRBV5-1; cdr3_aa: CASSPWFGTSYNEQFF; cdr3_nt: TGCGCCAGCAGCCCGTGGTTTGGGACTTCCTACAATGAGCAGTTCTTC
j_call: TRBJ2-5; clone_size: .; d_call: TRBD1; v_call: TRBV6-5; cdr3_aa: CASRTGQGAYETQYF; cdr3_nt: TGTGCCAGCAGAACTGGACAGGGGGCTTATGAGACCCAGTACTTC
j_call: TRBJ2-5; clone_size: .; d_call: .; v_call: TRBV29-1; cdr3_aa: CSCIGEETQYF; cdr3_nt: TGCAGCTGTATAGGGGAGGAGACCCAGTACTTC
j_call: TRBJ2-7; clone_size: .; d_call: TRBD1; v_call: TRBV4-2; cdr3_aa: CASSQRDRGLYEQYF; cdr3_nt: TGTGCCAGCAGCCAGAGGGACAGGGGGCTTTACGAGCAGTACTTC
j_call: TRBJ2-4; clone_size: .; d_call: TRBD2; v_call: TRBV7-4; cdr3_aa: CASSLEGGSGRAKGIQYF; cdr3_nt: TGTGCCAGCAGCTTAGAAGGTGGCAGCGGGAGGGCCAAGGGCATTCAGTACTTC
j_call: TRBJ1-1; clone_size: .; d_call: .; v_call: TRBV9; cdr3_aa: CASSVLGSTGTEAFF; cdr3_nt: TGTGCCAGCAGCGTTTTGGGGTCCACGGGTACTGAAGCTTTCTTT